This TCR beta chain was captured by sequencing in a study of glioma-infiltrating T cells after dendritic cell vaccination. Data came from immunoSEQ multiplex PCR; TCRdb stores just in-frame clones and leaves some out. The sample holds approximately 90,000 clones; under 90% are singletons and the top ten take about 2.9%. Germline loops: CDR1 MNHEY, CDR2 SVGAGI. This CDR3 contains 14 residues. J lost 6 bases, V lost 5 bases, and 6 bases had no gene match. The sequenced sample was blood, obtained before dendritic cell vaccination. This chain connects TRBV6-5 to TRBJ1-5; the match to TRBD1 covers 8 bases. The sequence came from a human donor with glioblastoma. The CDR3 is CASSQPGGGQPQHF. CDR3 sequence (DNA): TGTGCCAGCAGTCAGCCAGGGGGCGGTCAGCCCCAGCATTTT.